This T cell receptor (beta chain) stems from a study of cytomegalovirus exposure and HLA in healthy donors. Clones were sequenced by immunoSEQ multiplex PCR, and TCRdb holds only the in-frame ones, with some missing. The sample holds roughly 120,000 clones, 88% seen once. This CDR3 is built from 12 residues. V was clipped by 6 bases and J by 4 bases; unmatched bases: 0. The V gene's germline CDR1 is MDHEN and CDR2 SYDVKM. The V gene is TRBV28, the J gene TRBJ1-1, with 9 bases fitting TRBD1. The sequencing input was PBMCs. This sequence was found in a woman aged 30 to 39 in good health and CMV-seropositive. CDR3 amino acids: CASRDRGTEAFF. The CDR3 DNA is TGTGCCAGCAGGGACAGGGGCACTGAAGCTTTCTTT.